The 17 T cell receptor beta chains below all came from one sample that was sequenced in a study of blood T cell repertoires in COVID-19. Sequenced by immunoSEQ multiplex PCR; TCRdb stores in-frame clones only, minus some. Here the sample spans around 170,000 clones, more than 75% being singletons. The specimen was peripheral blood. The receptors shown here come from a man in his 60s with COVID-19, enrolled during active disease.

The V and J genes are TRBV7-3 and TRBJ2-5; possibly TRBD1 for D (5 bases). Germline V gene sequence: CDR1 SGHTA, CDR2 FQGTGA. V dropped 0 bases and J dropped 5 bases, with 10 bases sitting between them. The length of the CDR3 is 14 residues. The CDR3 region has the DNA TGTGCCAGCAGCTTAACCGGCAGGGATGAGACCCAGTACTTC. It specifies CASSLTGRDETQYF.

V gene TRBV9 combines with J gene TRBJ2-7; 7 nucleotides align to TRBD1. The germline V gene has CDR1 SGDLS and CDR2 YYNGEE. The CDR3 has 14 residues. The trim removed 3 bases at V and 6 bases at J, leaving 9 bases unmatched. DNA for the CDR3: TGTGCCAGCAGCGCTGACCCGGGACAGTTCGAGCAGTACTTC. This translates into CASSADPGQFEQYF.

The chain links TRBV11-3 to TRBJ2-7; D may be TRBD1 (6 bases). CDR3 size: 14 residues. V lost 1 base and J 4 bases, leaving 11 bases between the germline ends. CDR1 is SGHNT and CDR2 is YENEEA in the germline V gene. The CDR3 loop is CASSLAVQGYEQYF. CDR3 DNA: TGTGCCAGCAGCTTAGCTGTTCAGGGGTACGAGCAGTACTTC.

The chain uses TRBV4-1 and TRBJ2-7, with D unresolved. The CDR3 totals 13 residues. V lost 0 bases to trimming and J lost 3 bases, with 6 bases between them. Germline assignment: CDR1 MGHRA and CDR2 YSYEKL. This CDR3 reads CASSQDTSYEQYF. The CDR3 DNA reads TGCGCCAGCAGCCAAGATACCAGCTACGAGCAGTACTTC.

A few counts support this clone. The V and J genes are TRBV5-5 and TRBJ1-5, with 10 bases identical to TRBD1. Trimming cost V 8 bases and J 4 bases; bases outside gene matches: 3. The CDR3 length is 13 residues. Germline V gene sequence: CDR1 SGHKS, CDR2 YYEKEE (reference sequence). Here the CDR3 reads CARTGGRNQPQHF. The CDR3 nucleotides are TGTGCCAGGACAGGGGGCAGGAATCAGCCCCAGCATTTT.

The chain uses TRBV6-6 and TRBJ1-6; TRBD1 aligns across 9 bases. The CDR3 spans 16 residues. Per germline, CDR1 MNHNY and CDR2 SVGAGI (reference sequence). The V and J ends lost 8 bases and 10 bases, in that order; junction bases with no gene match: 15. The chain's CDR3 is CASRTITGTGQSPLHF. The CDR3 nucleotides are TGTGCCAGCCGAACTATTACCGGGACAGGGCAGTCACCCCTCCACTTT.

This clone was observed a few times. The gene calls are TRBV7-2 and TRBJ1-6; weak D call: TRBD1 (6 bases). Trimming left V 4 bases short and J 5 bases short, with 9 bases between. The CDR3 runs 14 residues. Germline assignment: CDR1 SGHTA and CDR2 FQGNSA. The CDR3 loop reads CASSSGTNNSPLHF. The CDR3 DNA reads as TGTGCCAGCAGCTCCGGGACAAATAATTCACCCCTCCACTTT.

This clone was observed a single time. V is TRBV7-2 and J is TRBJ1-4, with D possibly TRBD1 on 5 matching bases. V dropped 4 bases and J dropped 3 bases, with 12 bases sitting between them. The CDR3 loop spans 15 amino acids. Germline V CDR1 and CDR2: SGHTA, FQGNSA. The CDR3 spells CASSYQGGSNEKLFF. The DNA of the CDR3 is TGTGCCAGCAGCTACCAGGGTGGCTCTAATGAAAAACTGTTTTTT.

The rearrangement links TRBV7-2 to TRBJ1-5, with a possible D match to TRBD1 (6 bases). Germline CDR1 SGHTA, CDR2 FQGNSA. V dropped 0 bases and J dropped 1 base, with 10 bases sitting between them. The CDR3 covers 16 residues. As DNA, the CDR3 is TGTGCCAGCAGCTTAGCGATGCAGGGGAGCAATCAGCCCCAGCATTTT. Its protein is CASSLAMQGSNQPQHF. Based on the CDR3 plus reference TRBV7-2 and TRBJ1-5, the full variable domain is GAGVSQSPSNKVTEKGKDVELRCDPISGHTALYWYRQSLGQGLEFLIYFQGNSAPDKSGLPSDRFSAERTGGSVSTLTIQRTQQEDSAVYLCASSLAMQGSNQPQHFGDGTRLSIL.

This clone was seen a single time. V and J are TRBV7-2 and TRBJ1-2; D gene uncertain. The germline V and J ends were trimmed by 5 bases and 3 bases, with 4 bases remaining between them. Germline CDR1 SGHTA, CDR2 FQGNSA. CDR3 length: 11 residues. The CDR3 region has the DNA TGTGCCAGCAGCCGAGACTATGGCTACACCTTC. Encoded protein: CASSRDYGYTF.

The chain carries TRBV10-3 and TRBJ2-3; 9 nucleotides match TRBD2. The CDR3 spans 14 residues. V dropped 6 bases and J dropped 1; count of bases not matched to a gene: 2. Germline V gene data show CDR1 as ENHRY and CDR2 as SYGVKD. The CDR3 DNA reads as TGTGCCATCAGCCCTAGCGGGGGCACAGATACGCAGTATTTT. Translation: CAISPSGGTDTQYF.

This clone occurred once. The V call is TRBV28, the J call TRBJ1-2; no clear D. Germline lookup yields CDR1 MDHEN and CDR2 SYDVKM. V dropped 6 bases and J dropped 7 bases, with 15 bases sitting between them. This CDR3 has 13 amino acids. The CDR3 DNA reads TGTGCCAGCAGGATAGCGGTTCTCGGTGGCTACACCTTC. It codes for CASRIAVLGGYTF.

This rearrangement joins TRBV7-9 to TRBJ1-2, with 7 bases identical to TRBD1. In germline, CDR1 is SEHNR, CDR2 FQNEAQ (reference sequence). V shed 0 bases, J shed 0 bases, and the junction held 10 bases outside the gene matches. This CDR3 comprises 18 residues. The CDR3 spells CASSLAAGQNLANYGYTF. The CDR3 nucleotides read TGTGCCAGCAGCTTAGCGGCGGGACAGAACTTAGCTAACTATGGCTACACCTTC. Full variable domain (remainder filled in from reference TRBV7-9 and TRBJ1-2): DTGVSQNPRHKITKRGQNVTFRCDPISEHNRLYWYRQTLGQGPEFLTYFQNEAQLEKSRLLSDRFSAERPKGSFSTLEIQRTEQGDSAMYLCASSLAAGQNLANYGYTFGSGTRLTVV.

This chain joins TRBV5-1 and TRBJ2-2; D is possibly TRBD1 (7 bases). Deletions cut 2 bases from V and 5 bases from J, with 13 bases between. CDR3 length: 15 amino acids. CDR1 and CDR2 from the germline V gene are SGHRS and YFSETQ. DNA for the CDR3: TGCGCCAGCAGCTTATTTGCAGGGGGGACCGGGGAGCTGTTTTTT. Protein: CASSLFAGGTGELFF.

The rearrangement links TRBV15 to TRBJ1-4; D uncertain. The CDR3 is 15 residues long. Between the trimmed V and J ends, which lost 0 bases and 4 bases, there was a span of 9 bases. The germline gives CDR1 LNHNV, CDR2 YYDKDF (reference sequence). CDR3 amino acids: CATSRDLQLNEKLFF. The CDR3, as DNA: TGTGCCACCAGCAGAGATTTACAGCTTAATGAAAAACTGTTTTTT.

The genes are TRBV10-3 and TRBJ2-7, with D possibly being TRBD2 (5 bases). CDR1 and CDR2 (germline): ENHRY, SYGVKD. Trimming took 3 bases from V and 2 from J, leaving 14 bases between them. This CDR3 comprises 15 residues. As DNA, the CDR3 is TGTGCCATCAGTGATGCGGGTACAGCACCCTACGAGCAGTACTTC. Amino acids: CAISDAGTAPYEQYF.

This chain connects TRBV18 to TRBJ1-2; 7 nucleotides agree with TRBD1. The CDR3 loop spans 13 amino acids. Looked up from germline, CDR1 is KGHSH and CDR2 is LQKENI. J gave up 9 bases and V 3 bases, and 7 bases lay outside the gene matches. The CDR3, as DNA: TGTGCCAGCTCACCCTCCCGGGACAGAAGCTACACCTTC. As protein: CASSPSRDRSYTF.